The 27 T cell receptor beta chains below come from one sample, sequenced in a study of cytotoxic CD8 clonotypes in ibrutinib-treated CLL. The assay was immunoSEQ multiplex PCR, and TCRdb's table has in-frame clones only and misses some. The data show about 330,000 clones, about 64% seen once. The input for sequencing was PBMCs, taken after 36 months of ibrutinib treatment. These TCRs come from a human donor with chronic lymphocytic leukemia.

The CDR3: CASSTPHTRVNTEAFF. The CDR3 DNA sequence: TGTGCCAGCAGCACGCCTCATACTAGGGTTAACACTGAAGCTTTCTTT. The chain recombines TRBV5-6 with TRBJ1-1; no clear D. There are 16 residues in the CDR3. Germline V gene data show CDR1 as SGHDT and CDR2 as YYEEEE. The V end was cut by 4 bases, the J end by 2 bases, with 18 bases between.

The V gene is TRBV18, the J gene TRBJ2-7; a possible D gene is TRBD2 (7 bases). CDR1 and CDR2 (germline): KGHSH, LQKENI. Trimming cost V 3 bases and J 5 bases, with 14 bases left between them. The CDR3 contains 14 residues. CDR3 nucleotide sequence: TGTGCCAGCTCACCGGGGGGGCACGGAGACGAGCAGTACTTC. Amino acids: CASSPGGHGDEQYF.

This sequence joins TRBV27 and TRBJ2-7; 7 bases fit TRBD1. This CDR3 is built from 14 residues. Germline loops: CDR1 MNHEY, CDR2 SMNVEV (reference sequence). With V trimmed by 5 bases and J by 1 base, 5 bases remained unmatched. The CDR3 DNA reads TGTGCCAGCAGTGGAAGGACAGGTTCCTACGAGCAGTACTTC. This sequence encodes CASSGRTGSYEQYF.

The chain links TRBV29-1 to TRBJ2-7; no clear D. The CDR3 contains 11 residues. V lost 6 bases to trimming and J lost 1 base, with 7 bases between them. The germline V gene has CDR1 SQVTM and CDR2 ANQGSEA. This CDR3 is CSVSVSYEQYF. The CDR3 nucleotides read TGCAGCGTGTCAGTTTCCTACGAGCAGTACTTC.

This clone was detected only a few times. This chain uses TRBV6-1 with TRBJ1-5; no reliable D call. Germline CDR1 reads MNHNS; CDR2 reads SASEGT. V lost 7 bases and J 0 bases, leaving 10 bases between the germline ends. This CDR3 region has 14 residues. CDR3 amino acids: CASTTRNSNQPQHF. For the CDR3, the DNA is TGTGCCAGCACGACAAGGAATAGCAATCAGCCCCAGCATTTT.

The J gene is TRBJ1-2, the V gene TRBV25-1; D uncertain. The germline V gene has CDR1 MGHDK and CDR2 SYGVNS. Trimming took 2 bases from V and 4 from J, leaving 5 bases between them. The CDR3 is made up of 12 amino acids. CDR3 nucleotide sequence: TGTGCCAGCAGTGAAGTCCCCTATGGCTACACCTTC. Its protein is CASSEVPYGYTF.

The chain recombines TRBV28 with TRBJ1-1; D is undetermined. The CDR3 covers 15 residues. Germline V gene sequence: CDR1 MDHEN, CDR2 SYDVKM. V gave up 6 bases and J gave up 1 base, with 15 bases separating them. CDR3 amino acids: CASSPQRTGNTEAFF. CDR3 bases: TGTGCCAGCAGCCCCCAAAGGACGGGGAACACTGAAGCTTTCTTT.

The rearrangement links TRBV7-2 to TRBJ2-5; 7 nucleotides match TRBD1. V was pared by 5 bases and J by 2 bases, with 5 bases of the junction left unmatched. There are 14 residues in the CDR3. Germline V gene sequence: CDR1 SGHTA, CDR2 FQGNSA. The CDR3 region is CASSTWTGQETQYF. CDR3 coding DNA: TGTGCCAGCAGCACTTGGACAGGTCAAGAGACCCAGTACTTC.

The chain joins TRBV9 to TRBJ2-7; D might be TRBD1 (6 bases). From germline, CDR1 is SGDLS and CDR2 YYNGEE. The CDR3 loop spans 13 amino acids. The germline V and J ends were trimmed by 0 bases and 5 bases, with 9 bases remaining between them. Here the CDR3 reads CASSVGTAHEQYF. For the CDR3, the DNA is TGTGCCAGCAGCGTAGGGACAGCTCACGAGCAGTACTTC.

The rearrangement uses TRBV7-9 and TRBJ2-3, with 11 nucleotides matching TRBD1. The length of the CDR3 is 15 residues. Germline CDR1 is SEHNR and CDR2 is FQNEAQ (reference sequence). After removal of 5 bases from V and 5 bases from J, the junction contained 6 bases not matched to a gene. The CDR3 sequence: CASSQPGQGVDTQYF. The CDR3 region has the DNA TGTGCCAGCAGCCAACCGGGACAGGGGGTAGATACGCAGTATTTT.

The rearrangement joins TRBV27 to TRBJ2-6; no firm D call. There are 15 residues in the CDR3. CDR1 MNHEY and CDR2 SMNVEV come from the germline V gene (reference sequence). The V end was cut by 0 bases, the J end by 2 bases, with 5 bases between. CDR3 sequence: CASSLSWAGANVLTF. DNA for the CDR3: TGTGCCAGCAGTTTATCTTGGGCTGGGGCCAACGTCCTGACTTTC.

With regard to this clone: Within the sample, other DNA sequences also encode this same CDR3. V is TRBV5-1 and J is TRBJ2-7; D unclear. The ends were cut back, 4 bases at V and 0 bases at J, with 8 bases in the middle. Germline V gives CDR1 SGHRS, CDR2 YFSETQ. This CDR3 spans 13 amino acids. The CDR3 spells CASSPGGSYEQYF. The CDR3 DNA reads as TGCGCCAGCAGCCCGGGTGGCTCCTACGAGCAGTACTTC.

This chain connects TRBV29-1 to TRBJ1-1; TRBD1 might be the D (6 bases). CDR1 and CDR2 (germline): SQVTM, ANQGSEA. Trimming left V 7 bases short and J 0 bases short, with 12 bases between. This CDR3 has 13 residues. CDR3 bases: TGCAGCGCAGGGGTCGGCATGAACACTGAAGCTTTCTTT. Protein product: CSAGVGMNTEAFF.

About this clone: Within the sample, other DNA sequences also encode this same CDR3. The chain has TRBV20-1 and TRBJ2-7; D is uncertain. CDR3 length: 11 residues. V was cut by 0 bases and J by 3 bases, with 3 bases left in between. Germline values: CDR1 DFQATT, CDR2 SNEGSKA (reference sequence). The DNA of the CDR3 is TGCAGTGCTAGAGATAACTACGAGCAGTACTTC. This codes for CSARDNYEQYF.

The chain couples TRBV15 to TRBJ2-1; D may be TRBD1 or TRBD2 (5 bases each). The CDR3 spans 18 residues. Looked up from germline, CDR1 is LNHNV and CDR2 is YYDKDF (reference sequence). V lost 0 bases to trimming and J lost 3 bases, with 18 bases between them. In nucleotides, the CDR3 is TGTGCCACCAGCAGAGATCGACCCGGGACCTCGTACTACAATGAGCAGTTCTTC. This sequence encodes CATSRDRPGTSYYNEQFF. The variable domain in full, completed from reference TRBV15 and TRBJ2-1, reads DAMVIQNPRYQVTQFGKPVTLSCSQTLNHNVMYWYQQKSSQAPKLLFHYYDKDFNNEADTPDNFQSRRPNTSFCFLDIRSPGLGDTAMYLCATSRDRPGTSYYNEQFFGPGTRLTVL.

The rearrangement joins TRBV4-1 to TRBJ1-4, with 10 bases identical to TRBD1. Unmatched junction bases numbered 5, after V lost 0 bases and J lost 7 bases. CDR3 length equals 16 residues. The germline V gene encodes CDR1 MGHRA and CDR2 YSYEKL. The CDR3 sequence: CASSQDGTGVFEKLFF. Here the CDR3 DNA reads TGCGCCAGCAGCCAAGATGGGACAGGGGTGTTTGAAAAACTGTTTTTT.

The rearrangement links TRBV4-1 to TRBJ2-7; 8 nucleotides align to TRBD1. The CDR3 loop spans 19 amino acids. Germline V gene lookup returns CDR1 MGHRA and CDR2 YSYEKL. Trimming removed 1 base from V and 1 base from J; junction bases left unmatched: 15. The CDR3 reads CASSQGPRTGPVVSYEQYF. The CDR3 DNA reads TGCGCCAGCAGCCAAGGCCCAAGGACAGGGCCGGTAGTATCCTACGAGCAGTACTTC.

This chain uses TRBV18 with TRBJ2-7; no definite D call. There are 15 residues in the CDR3. Trimming took 5 bases from V and 0 from J, leaving 14 bases between them. Germline assignment: CDR1 KGHSH and CDR2 LQKENI. In nucleotides, the CDR3 is TGTGCCAGCTCATCGGACCGTTTTAGCTCCTACGAGCAGTACTTC. As protein: CASSSDRFSSYEQYF.

This rearrangement joins TRBV27 to TRBJ1-5, with 11 positions matching TRBD1. V gave up 9 bases and J gave up 1 base; unmatched junction bases: 5. CDR3 size: 15 residues. CDR1 is MNHEY, CDR2 SMNVEV, per germline (reference sequence). The CDR3: CASGTGGPSNQPQHF. CDR3 nucleotides: TGTGCCAGTGGGACAGGGGGACCAAGCAATCAGCCCCAGCATTTT.

This chain links TRBV9 with TRBJ2-2; 8 bases are a match to TRBD2. Trimming took 3 bases from V and 0 from J; bases not matched to a gene: 13. CDR1 and CDR2 from the germline V gene are SGDLS and YYNGEE. This CDR3 comprises 19 residues. Here the CDR3 reads CASSEPPKRESTNTGELFF. The CDR3 nucleotides are TGTGCCAGCAGCGAGCCGCCGAAGCGGGAGTCCACGAACACCGGGGAGCTGTTTTTT. The full variable domain, with the rest looked up from reference TRBV9 and TRBJ2-2, is DSGVTQTPKHLITATGQRVTLRCSPRSGDLSVYWYQQSLDQGLQFLIQYYNGEERAKGNILERFSAQQFPDLHSELNLSSLELGDSALYFCASSEPPKRESTNTGELFFGEGSRLTVL.

This chain uses TRBV4-1 with TRBJ2-3, with TRBD2 identical over 9 bases. Germline V gene sequence: CDR1 MGHRA, CDR2 YSYEKL. V lost 4 bases and J lost 6; bases outside the gene matches: 8. The CDR3 spans 15 residues. The CDR3 nucleotides are TGCGCCAGCAGCCTCCGGCGGGGGGGCGGGGATACGCAGTATTTT. Protein sequence: CASSLRRGGGDTQYF.

This chain joins TRBV6-1 and TRBJ1-5; 11 nucleotides match TRBD1. V lost 7 bases, J lost 5 bases, and 4 bases stayed unmatched. The CDR3 sequence is 14 residues long. Germline CDR1 and CDR2: MNHNS and SASEGT. The CDR3 region has the DNA TGTGCCAGCACGGACAGGGGGCCCCATCAGCCCCAGCATTTT. It yields the protein CASTDRGPHQPQHF.

As DNA, the CDR3 is TGTGCCAGCAGCTCAAGGACAGGCCCTAATTCACCCCTCCACTTT. This encodes CASSSRTGPNSPLHF. The chain employs TRBV7-3 and TRBJ1-6, with 7 bases that match TRBD1. The V segment lost 4 bases and the J segment 6 bases; nucleotides outside the gene matches: 6. Germline V gene data show CDR1 as SGHTA and CDR2 as FQGTGA. There are 15 residues in the CDR3.

V gene TRBV14 combines with J gene TRBJ1-1, with D uncertain. V lost 0 bases and J 1 base, leaving 3 bases between the germline ends. This CDR3 contains 13 residues. Germline V gives CDR1 SGHDN, CDR2 FVKESK. The CDR3 spells CASSQDQNTEAFF. For the CDR3, the DNA is TGTGCCAGCAGCCAAGATCAGAACACTGAAGCTTTCTTT.

A note on this clone: The germline gene is not matched at one end of the junction; a read error may be the cause. The chain couples TRBV5-1 to TRBJ1-1, with no clear D. CDR3 size: 14 residues. CDR1 is SGHRS, CDR2 YFSETQ, per germline. The CDR3: CASSLSPEDSEAFF. The CDR3 DNA sequence: TGCGCCAGCAGCTTGTCACCGGAGGACTCTGAGGCTTTCTTT.

This clone appeared a few times. CDR3 protein: CASSVAGGNEKLFF. In DNA, the CDR3 is TGTGCCAGCAGCGTAGCTGGGGGGAATGAAAAACTGTTTTTT. The V call is TRBV9, the J call TRBJ1-4; D may be TRBD1 (5 bases). The CDR3 is 14 amino acids. CDR1 SGDLS and CDR2 YYNGEE come from the germline V gene. V was clipped by 0 bases and J by 5 bases, with 8 bases between them.

CDR3 protein: CASSRDYRGKEQFF. The CDR3 bases are TGTGCCAGCAGCCGGGACTACCGGGGGAAAGAGCAGTTCTTC. The genes are TRBV27 and TRBJ2-1; 7 bases are a match to TRBD2. Germline V lookup: CDR1 MNHEY, CDR2 SMNVEV (reference sequence). CDR3 length: 14 amino acids. Trimming at V came to 6 bases and at J to 10 bases, leaving 12 bases not matched to a gene.